This is a list of T cell receptor beta chains from one sample in a study of immune reconstitution after stem cell transplant in scleroderma. MiXCR, applied by TCRdb to the RT-PCR reads, yields one record per CDR3 protein. In the table there are approximately 2,000 distinct CDR3 sequences, about 15% of which are singletons. Sample collection occurred before or after autologous hematopoietic stem cell transplantation (not recorded which). The receptor set was obtained from a female donor with systemic sclerosis. Each CDR3 is given with its conserved first and last residue. D genes are given only for firm matches. Part of the rows lack a size; the others show once, few, many or a class for expanded clones.

TRBD1	large	TRBJ2-7	TRBV5-6	CASSRRQGGSYEQYF	TGTGCCAGCAGCCGCCGACAGGGGGGCTCCTACGAGCAGTACTTC
TRBD1	large	TRBJ2-4	TRBV2	CASSEFGTGASNIQYF	TGTGCCAGCAGTGAATTCGGGACAGGGGCATCAAACATTCAGTACTTC
TRBD2	large	TRBJ2-5	TRBV20-1	CSGEWAGGVRETQYF	TGCAGTGGGGAATGGGCGGGGGGTGTTCGAGAGACCCAGTACTTC
-	large	TRBJ1-2	TRBV20-1	CSATREQGNYGYTF	TGCAGTGCTACCCGGGAACAGGGAAACTATGGCTACACCTTC
TRBD1	few	TRBJ2-2	TRBV3-1	CASSHVATGTNTGELFF	TGTGCCAGCAGCCACGTAGCGACAGGGACGAACACCGGGGAGCTGTTTTTT
-	large	TRBJ2-5	TRBV7-2	CASSPSGRQETQYF	TGTGCCAGCAGCCCCTCGGGGCGCCAAGAGACCCAGTACTTC
-	large	TRBJ1-6	TRBV18	CASSPLQGSDSPLHF	TGTGCCAGCTCACCACTTCAGGGATCGGATTCACCCCTCCACTTT
-	few	TRBJ1-5	TRBV15	CATSRDFGRGDQRPQHF	TGTGCCACCAGCAGAGATTTTGGCAGGGGAGATCAGAGGCCCCAGCATTTT
-	-	TRBJ2-1	TRBV14	CASSQASSYNEQFF	TGTGCCAGCAGCCAGGCTAGCTCCTACAATGAGCAGTTCTTC
TRBD2	few	TRBJ2-1	TRBV29-1	CSVDGTSSPEYNEQFF	TGCAGCGTTGACGGGACTAGCAGTCCTGAATACAATGAGCAGTTCTTC
-	medium-sized	TRBJ1-1	TRBV7-9	CASSRGNTEAFF	TGTGCCAGCAGCCGGGGAAACACTGAAGCTTTCTTT
-	medium-sized	TRBJ1-1	TRBV29-1	CSAQGFSSPRGTEAFF	TGCAGCGCTCAGGGATTCTCCTCACCTCGGGGCACTGAAGCTTTCTTT
TRBD1	large	TRBJ2-3	TRBV6-1	CASSRGTGRLSTDTQYF	TGTGCCAGCAGTAGAGGGACAGGGAGGCTTAGCACAGATACGCAGTATTTT